This TCR beta chain is drawn from a study of blood T cells in healthy people across ages. Regarding the study as a whole: A strong correlation was seen between TCR beta diversity and naive T cell percentage.

The CDR3 is 15 amino acids. V lost 3 bases and J 6 bases, leaving 18 bases between the germline ends. Germline V CDR1 and CDR2: DFQATT, SNEGSKA (reference sequence). Sample-barcoded 5' priming and a J-beta primer mix drove a second PCR of about 6 to 12 cycles. TCRdb used MiXCR to reprocess the 5' RACE reads, holding one entry per CDR3 protein. The sample records some 1.5 million distinct CDR3 sequences, 28% being singletons. This clonotype has a handful of counts. The antigen remains unidentified. The chain joins TRBV20-1 to TRBJ2-1, with D possibly matching TRBD2 (6 bases). Sample: blood. This clonotype was obtained from a woman in her twenties or thirties in good health. CDR3 protein: CSARAQGLSLNEQFF. CDR3 DNA sequence: TGCAGTGCTAGGGCGCAGGGACTCAGCCTCAATGAGCAGTTCTTC.